This T cell receptor beta chain emerged from a study of T cell responses to AZD1222 COVID-19 vaccine. Points from the study as a whole: Receipt of two AZD1222 doses was followed by a rise in Spike-specific TCR breadth and depth. Scientists sampled the repertoires only once the peak T cell response had passed. Across spike, vaccine-associated CD4 TCRs were found, dominant at 160-218 and 743-854. Baseline seropositives among AZD1222 recipients totaled only five to seven.

Libraries were prepared by immunoSEQ multiplex PCR; TCRdb keeps only in-frame clonotypes and omits some of them. The repertoire includes about 94,000 clones, more than 70% of them detected once, and roughly 14% sits in the top ten. The CDR3 consists of 14 residues. The germline V and J ends were trimmed by 0 bases and 6 bases, with 12 bases remaining between them. Looked up from germline, CDR1 is MNHEY and CDR2 is SMNVEV (reference sequence). With regard to this clone: Its antigen is not identified.

Source: peripheral blood, taken on day 0 of AZD1222 vaccination. This sequence was found in an adult in good health. V and J are TRBV27 and TRBJ2-7; D might be TRBD1 or TRBD2, each matching 7 bases. The CDR3 region has the DNA TGTGCCAGCAGTTTATCGGCAGGGGGGGGCGAGCAGTACTTC. Translated: CASSLSAGGGEQYF.